The present T cell receptor beta chain was sequenced within a study of T cell responses to AZD1222 COVID-19 vaccine. Notes on the study in general: Increases in Spike-specific TCR breadth and depth were seen after two AZD1222 doses. Every sample of the repertoires postdated the peak T cell response. Of the AZD1222 recipients, only 5 to 7 were seropositive at baseline. Donors were mostly white British, more females; clonal diversity possibly underestimated.

With regard to this clone: Its specificity is not known.

The CDR3 is made up of 18 amino acids. The germline CDR1 and CDR2 sequences are SGHRS and YFSETQ. Trimming removed 2 bases at V and 0 bases at J, with 18 bases between. Profiling relied on immunoSEQ multiplex PCR, and the TCRdb table lists in-frame clones only, not all of them. The sample contains over 130,000 clones, roughly 90% of which appear only once. This sequence was found in an adult who received the AZD1222 COVID-19 vaccine. The V call is TRBV5-1, the J call TRBJ2-1, with TRBD1 as a possible D gene (6 bases). The material was peripheral blood, obtained 28 days after the second AZD1222 dose. In DNA, the CDR3 is TGCGCCAGCAGCTTCCGGGACAATCCTGTTAGCTCCTACAATGAGCAGTTCTTC. As protein: CASSFRDNPVSSYNEQFF.